Below are 17 T cell receptor beta chains sequenced from a single sample in a study of cytomegalovirus exposure and HLA in healthy donors (dated by TCRdb to the late 2010s). The library was obtained by the immunoSEQ multiplex PCR assay. For the multiplex PCR, a mixture combining 60 forward primers for TCR Vbeta segments and 13 reverse primers for TCR Jbeta segments was used. TCRdb re-hosts the immuneACCESS table, in-frame sequences only. Its copies lack some clones; in the studies checked, an unresolved V gene accounts for under half of them, and the cause for the rest is not known. This sample comprises 80,000 to 90,000 clones, roughly 81% of them detected only once. About 1.9% of the sample comes from the top ten. Sequenced material: PBMCs. These receptors all come from a woman in her twenties or thirties in good health and CMV-seronegative.

V usage is TRBV28 and J usage is TRBJ1-5; a weak D match, TRBD1 (5 bases). The V gene's germline CDR1 is MDHEN and CDR2 SYDVKM. There are 13 residues in the CDR3. The ends were cut back, 7 bases at V and 5 bases at J, with 12 bases in the middle. CDR3 nucleotides: TGTGCCAGCACCCCAGGGCCCCATCAGCCCCAGCATTTT. Protein product: CASTPGPHQPQHF. The whole variable domain, filled in from reference TRBV28 and TRBJ1-5, reads DVKVTQSSRYLVKRTGEKVFLECVQDMDHENMFWYRQDPGLGLRLIYFSYDVKMKEKGDIPEGYSVSREKKERFSLILESASTNQTSMYLCASTPGPHQPQHFGDGTRLSIL.

This chain uses TRBV5-1 with TRBJ1-1; D might be TRBD1 (5 bases). Germline-derived CDR1 and CDR2 are SGHRS and YFSETQ. Trimming cost V 3 bases and J 7 bases, with 16 bases left between them. There are 14 residues in the CDR3. CDR3 protein: CASSSRGTTLEAFF. CDR3 coding DNA: TGCGCCAGCAGCTCTAGGGGTACAACACTTGAAGCTTTCTTT.

The rearrangement uses TRBV5-1 and TRBJ2-1, with a tentative D call TRBD2 (6 bases). From germline, CDR1 is SGHRS and CDR2 YFSETQ. CDR3 length: 15 amino acids. Trimming left V 4 bases short and J 10 bases short, with 21 bases between. The CDR3 DNA follows: TGCGCCAGCAGCGGCAGCGGGCCGACGATTCTAGAGCAGTTCTTC. Residues: CASSGSGPTILEQFF.

The chain joins TRBV19 to TRBJ2-7, with a weak D call TRBD1 (5 bases). CDR1 is LNHDA and CDR2 is SQIVND in the germline V gene (reference sequence). Trimming stripped 8 bases from V and 1 base from J, with 12 bases between. There are 13 residues in the CDR3. Here the CDR3 reads CASGAGLSYEQYF. The CDR3 DNA follows: TGTGCCAGTGGGGCAGGGCTGTCCTACGAGCAGTACTTC.

The chain is built from TRBV5-1 and TRBJ2-4; 7 nucleotides align to TRBD2. The CDR3 runs 19 residues. The germline V gene has CDR1 SGHRS and CDR2 YFSETQ. V gave up 4 bases and J gave up 1 base; unmatched junction bases: 17. The CDR3 protein is CASSPALAGVVVAKNIQYF. DNA for the CDR3: TGCGCCAGCAGCCCAGCGTTGGCGGGAGTTGTGGTGGCCAAAAACATTCAGTACTTC.

The J gene is TRBJ2-1, the V gene TRBV5-1, with 7 bases matching TRBD1. This CDR3 comprises 15 residues. V lost 3 bases, J lost 8 bases, and 11 bases stayed unmatched. Germline V gene lookup returns CDR1 SGHRS and CDR2 YFSETQ. The CDR3 region is CASSSGGSTPDEQFF. Here the CDR3 DNA reads TGCGCCAGCAGCTCAGGGGGTTCCACCCCGGATGAGCAGTTCTTC.

The gene calls are TRBV5-6 and TRBJ1-6; the D gene is possibly TRBD1 (6 bases). Per germline, CDR1 SGHDT and CDR2 YYEEEE. Trimming took 4 bases from V and 6 from J, leaving 11 bases between them. CDR3 length: 14 amino acids. The CDR3 is CASSLDRFNSPLHF. The CDR3 DNA is TGTGCCAGCAGCCTGGACAGATTTAATTCACCCCTCCACTTT.

The chain employs TRBV10-3 and TRBJ2-5; D possibly corresponds to TRBD1 (6 bases). CDR1 is ENHRY and CDR2 is SYGVKD in the germline V gene. This CDR3 is 13 amino acids long. V gave up 9 bases and J gave up 2 bases, with 13 bases separating them. DNA of the CDR3: TGTGCCATGCAAGGACAGCCACAAGAGACCCAGTACTTC. Amino acid sequence: CAMQGQPQETQYF.

This clone was recorded a few times. The V call is TRBV21-1, the J call TRBJ2-5; TRBD2 is the table's D call and was not checked against the DNA. With the DNA end fitting TRBJ2-7 better, the J assignment may be wrong. TRBV21-1 represents a pseudogene. The CDR3 covers 15 residues. This chain's CDR3 is CAGRPVSGSWYEQYF. The CDR3 DNA sequence: TGTGCCGGCCGGCCTGTTAGCGGGAGTTGGTACGAGCAGTACTTC.

This chain uses TRBV30 with TRBJ1-4; 10 bases match TRBD1. The germline V gene encodes CDR1 GTSNPN and CDR2 SVGIG (reference sequence). V gave up 4 bases and J gave up 5 bases; unmatched junction bases: 13. This CDR3 has 17 residues. The CDR3 DNA follows: TGTGCCTGGATAAAACAGCCCCCGGGACAGGGGAATGAAAAACTGTTTTTT. Amino acid sequence: CAWIKQPPGQGNEKLFF.

V is TRBV5-6 and J is TRBJ1-2; TRBD1 might be the D (5 bases). CDR1 is SGHDT, CDR2 YYEEEE, per germline. The ends were cut back, 0 bases at V and 0 bases at J, with 6 bases in the middle. This CDR3 is 14 amino acids long. The CDR3 DNA sequence: TGTGCCAGCAGCTTGGGGGGGGCTAACTATGGCTACACCTTC. Protein: CASSLGGANYGYTF. The variable domain in full, with the rest retrieved from reference TRBV5-6 and TRBJ1-2, is DAGVTQSPTHLIKTRGQQVTLRCSPKSGHDTVSWYQQALGQGPQFIFQYYEEEERQRGNFPDRFSGHQFPNYSSELNVNALLLGDSALYLCASSLGGANYGYTFGSGTRLTVV.

The V call is TRBV2, the J call TRBJ1-5; 9 positions agree with TRBD1. The germline gives CDR1 SNHLY, CDR2 FYNNEI. Trimming at V came to 5 bases and at J to 4 bases, leaving 6 bases not matched to a gene. The CDR3 totals 15 residues. In nucleotides, the CDR3 is TGTGCCAGCAGTCTGACAGGGGGGAGTAATCAGCCCCAGCATTTT. Its protein is CASSLTGGSNQPQHF.

This chain connects TRBV28 to TRBJ1-5; D is ambiguous. Looked up from germline, CDR1 is MDHEN and CDR2 is SYDVKM. V was pared by 5 bases and J by 3 bases, with 8 bases between. The CDR3 runs 13 residues. CDR3 in amino acids: CASSPRNNQPQHF. In DNA, the CDR3 is TGTGCCAGCAGTCCGAGGAACAATCAGCCCCAGCATTTT.

J is TRBJ2-5 and V is TRBV5-1; TRBD2 matches 10 bases. Germline CDR1 and CDR2: SGHRS and YFSETQ. The CDR3 is 15 amino acids. With 3 bases clipped from V and 4 bases from J, the junction kept 6 bases outside the gene matches. CDR3 sequence reads: CASSSPGLAIETQYF. The CDR3 DNA is TGCGCCAGCAGCTCCCCGGGACTAGCGATAGAGACCCAGTACTTC.

This chain uses TRBV7-8 with TRBJ2-7; D gene unclear. This CDR3 region has 13 residues. The V and J ends lost 4 bases and 3 bases respectively, with 10 bases between them. Germline CDR1 SGHVS, CDR2 FQNEAQ. CDR3: CASSSRPGYEQYF. CDR3 nucleotides: TGTGCCAGCAGCTCACGGCCGGGCTACGAGCAGTACTTC.

The chain joins TRBV4-1 to TRBJ1-6; D is possibly TRBD1 (5 bases). Deletions cut 0 bases from V and 8 bases from J, with 11 bases between. The CDR3 runs to 15 residues. Germline-derived CDR1 and CDR2 are MGHRA and YSYEKL. CDR3 region: CASSQDRAVHSPLHF. The CDR3 DNA reads as TGCGCCAGCAGCCAAGACAGGGCGGTGCATTCACCCCTCCACTTT.

The rearrangement uses TRBV9 and TRBJ2-7, with 8 bases lining up with TRBD1. Germline V gene data show CDR1 as SGDLS and CDR2 as YYNGEE. The CDR3 spans 16 residues. Trimming at V came to 3 bases and at J to 2 bases, leaving 10 bases not matched to a gene. The CDR3 reads CASSASGGTGTYEQYF. The CDR3 DNA is TGTGCCAGCAGCGCAAGTGGAGGGACAGGAACCTACGAGCAGTACTTC.